A single sample is the source of the 5 T cell receptor beta chains below, sequenced in a study of cytomegalovirus exposure and HLA in healthy donors. The PCR ran on 60 Vbeta and 13 Jbeta primers. Some clones are missing from TCRdb's copy, which holds only in-frame ones; the method was immunoSEQ multiplex PCR. The sample lists 95,000 to 150,000 clones, roughly 80% occurring once. Sequencing input: PBMCs. These receptors came from a female donor in good health and CMV-seronegative.

V and J are TRBV11-2 and TRBJ2-7; D is possibly TRBD2 (6 bases). V was pared by 6 bases and J by 0 bases, with 15 bases between. Germline lookup yields CDR1 SGHAT and CDR2 FQNNGV. The CDR3 extends over 15 amino acids. Here the CDR3 reads CASRTLAGFSYEQYF. The DNA of the CDR3 is TGTGCCAGCAGAACTTTGGCGGGATTCTCCTACGAGCAGTACTTC.

A word on this clone: At one of its ends the junction is not consistent with the germline gene, which may arise from a read error. The rearrangement uses TRBV5-1 and TRBJ2-6, with D perhaps matching TRBD1 (6 bases). The CDR3 runs 17 residues. Germline V gene lookup returns CDR1 SGHRS and CDR2 YFSETQ. CDR3 DNA: TGCGCCAGCAGCTTGGGGGGGCTGGGACCTGGGGCCAACGGCCTGACTTTC. It codes for CASSLGGLGPGANGLTF.

J is TRBJ1-3 and V is TRBV18; 10 bases map to TRBD1. CDR1 and CDR2 from the germline V gene are KGHSH and LQKENI. Losses at the gene ends were 3 bases for V and 7 bases for J; bases not matched to a gene: 6. The CDR3 covers 15 residues. CDR3 sequence reads: CASSPRQGARNTIYF. The CDR3 DNA reads TGTGCCAGCTCACCTCGACAGGGGGCGCGGAACACCATATATTTT.

The chain carries TRBV5-8 and TRBJ1-5; D is unresolved. Trimming removed 3 bases at V and 3 bases at J, with 10 bases between. Germline-derived CDR1 and CDR2 are SGHTS and YDEGEE. This CDR3 has 14 amino acids. The CDR3 nucleotides are TGTGCCAGCAGCTCAGGTACCTACAATCAGCCCCAGCATTTT. It codes for CASSSGTYNQPQHF. Full variable domain (remainder filled in from reference TRBV5-8 and TRBJ1-5): EAGVTQSPTHLIKTRGQQATLRCSPISGHTSVYWYQQALGLGLQFLLWYDEGEERNRGNFPPRFSGRQFPNYSSELNVNALELEDSALYLCASSSGTYNQPQHFGDGTRLSIL.

V usage is TRBV28 and J usage is TRBJ1-3, with D tentatively TRBD1 (5 bases). The V gene lost 8 bases and the J gene lost 0 bases, with 8 bases spanning the gap. The CDR3 contains 13 residues. Per germline, CDR1 MDHEN and CDR2 SYDVKM. The CDR3: CASDSLSGNTIYF. CDR3 coding DNA: TGTGCCAGCGACAGTCTCTCTGGAAACACCATATATTTT. Drawing the rest from reference TRBV28 and TRBJ1-3, the complete variable domain is DVKVTQSSRYLVKRTGEKVFLECVQDMDHENMFWYRQDPGLGLRLIYFSYDVKMKEKGDIPEGYSVSREKKERFSLILESASTNQTSMYLCASDSLSGNTIYFGEGSWLTVV.